Following are 27 T cell receptor beta chains from one sample sequenced in a study of blood T cells in healthy people across ages. Sample-barcoded 5' priming and a J-beta primer mix drove a second PCR of roughly 6 to 12 cycles. TCRdb ran MiXCR on the 5' RACE reads and lists one entry per CDR3 protein. The repertoire consists of approximately 850,000 distinct CDR3 sequences, with 40% to 50% occurring once and the leading ten covering about a fifth. Source material: blood. These receptors originate from a man between 60 and 75 years old in good health.

J is TRBJ2-5 and V is TRBV14; TRBD1 is a possible D gene (5 bases). CDR1 and CDR2 from the germline V gene are SGHDN and FVKESK. The CDR3 is 16 amino acids. V lost 0 bases and J lost 6, with 17 bases in between. The CDR3 DNA reads as TGTGCCAGCAGCCAAGATTGTGACAGCTTGGGGAAGACCCAGTACTTC. It codes for CASSQDCDSLGKTQYF.

The chain joins TRBV18 to TRBJ2-1; TRBD1 is a possible D gene (5 bases). The CDR3 is 13 amino acids. Germline CDR1 reads KGHSH; CDR2 reads LQKENI. V was pared by 4 bases and J by 6 bases, with 10 bases between. CDR3 region: CASSLGHFNEQFF. As DNA, the CDR3 is TGTGCCAGCTCACTCGGACACTTCAATGAGCAGTTCTTC.

The V gene is TRBV2, the J gene TRBJ2-7, with a tentative D call TRBD2 (6 bases). CDR1 is SNHLY, CDR2 FYNNEI, per germline. The CDR3 is made up of 13 amino acids. V was trimmed by 7 bases and J by 1 base, leaving 11 bases between them. CDR3 nucleotide sequence: TGTGCCAGCACTCCTAGCGCATCCTACGAGCAGTACTTC. Residues: CASTPSASYEQYF.

The chain has TRBV20-1 and TRBJ1-5; weak D call: TRBD1 (6 bases). V shed 4 bases and J shed 1 base, with 11 bases lying between them. The CDR3 contains 14 residues. From germline, CDR1 is DFQATT and CDR2 SNEGSKA (reference sequence). The CDR3 loop is CSANKDSSNQPQHF. The CDR3 DNA reads TGCAGTGCTAACAAGGACAGCAGCAATCAGCCCCAGCATTTT.

A note on this clonotype: One end of the junction does not line up with germline, which may come from a read error. The chain recombines TRBV5-1 with TRBJ2-3, with 12 nucleotides matching TRBD2. The V gene's germline CDR1 is SGHRS and CDR2 YFSETQ. The CDR3 loop spans 17 amino acids. The CDR3 nucleotides read TGCGCCAGCAGCTTGGCCGTATCTAGCGGGGGGGCAAATACGCGGTATTTT. Translated: CASSLAVSSGGANTRYF. Looking up the rest from reference TRBV5-1 and TRBJ2-3 gives the full variable domain: KAGVTQTPRYLIKTRGQQVTLSCSPISGHRSVSWYQQTPGQGLQFLFEYFSETQRNKGNFPGRFSGRQFSNSRSEMNVSTLELGDSALYLCASSLAVSSGGANTRYFGPGTRLTVL.

This chain connects TRBV28 to TRBJ2-7; D is undetermined. Trimming took 6 bases from V and 3 from J, leaving 15 bases between them. The CDR3 is made up of 14 amino acids. In germline, CDR1 is MDHEN, CDR2 SYDVKM. The CDR3, as DNA: TGTGCCAGCAGCCCAGAAGGGCCATACTACGAGCAGTACTTC. Protein: CASSPEGPYYEQYF.

The chain recombines TRBV10-3 with TRBJ2-1, with D perhaps being TRBD1 or TRBD2 (6 bases each). Trimming took off 3 bases at V and 5 bases at J, with 8 bases between the two ends. Germline CDR1 ENHRY, CDR2 SYGVKD. The CDR3 runs 13 residues. The chain's CDR3 is CAISERGDNEQFF. Written as DNA, the CDR3 is TGTGCCATCAGTGAAAGGGGGGACAATGAGCAGTTCTTC.

This clonotype was observed a handful of times. CDR3 bases: TGTGCCAGCAGCCTCGGAATTGGCCGGAGTAGGTACAATGAGCAGTACTTC. Translated: CASSLGIGRSRYNEQYF. V and J are TRBV7-2 and TRBJ2-1; D not resolved. The last part of the DNA fits TRBJ2-7 better; the J call may be wrong. The CDR3 runs to 17 residues. Germline loops: CDR1 SGHTA, CDR2 FQGNSA.

V and J are TRBV12-3 or TRBV12-4 and TRBJ2-1; maybe TRBD2 (6 bases). The CDR3 is 12 amino acids. Deletions cut 6 bases from V and 8 bases from J, with 11 bases between. The CDR3 sequence is CASRVAADEQFF. The CDR3, as DNA: TGTGCCAGCAGAGTAGCGGCCGATGAGCAGTTCTTC.

V is TRBV7-2 and J is TRBJ2-5; D gene uncertain. The length of the CDR3 is 11 residues. Between the trimmed V and J ends, which lost 2 bases and 11 bases, there was a span of 9 bases. Germline loops: CDR1 SGHTA, CDR2 FQGNSA. The DNA of the CDR3 is TGTGCCAGCAGCTTAATACTTGAGCAGTACTTC. This sequence encodes CASSLILEQYF.

This clonotype came up once. V is TRBV20-1 and J is TRBJ1-2; 8 bases map to TRBD1. The CDR3 is 12 residues long. Germline V lookup: CDR1 DFQATT, CDR2 SNEGSKA (reference sequence). J gave up 8 bases and V 4 bases, and 6 bases lay outside the gene matches. CDR3 in amino acids: CSATDRAGGYTF. The CDR3 DNA reads as TGCAGTGCTACGGACAGGGCGGGCGGCTACACCTTC.

This clonotype has a count of ten or more. V gene TRBV12-3 or TRBV12-4 combines with J gene TRBJ2-5; D gene unclear. The V end lost 6 bases, the J end lost 3 bases, and 5 bases lay between the germline ends. This CDR3 has 11 amino acids. The CDR3 DNA reads TGTGCCAGCAGCGTAAAAGAGACCCAGTACTTC. It is translated as CASSVKETQYF.

This clonotype has more than one count but fewer than ten. The chain links TRBV7-2 to TRBJ2-1; tentatively, D is TRBD1 or TRBD2 (6 bases each). The CDR3 sequence is 15 residues long. Germline lookup yields CDR1 SGHTA and CDR2 FQGNSA. V dropped 2 bases and J dropped 9 bases, with 17 bases sitting between them. CDR3 nucleotides: TGTGCCAGCAGCTTAAACCCGGGGGCTGGGGGTGAGCAGTTCTTC. It yields the protein CASSLNPGAGGEQFF.

This sequence joins TRBV20-1 and TRBJ2-1, with 11 bases that match TRBD2. There are 17 residues in the CDR3. The germline CDR1 and CDR2 sequences are DFQATT and SNEGSKA (reference sequence). Trimming removed 1 base from V and 8 bases from J; junction bases left unmatched: 13. In DNA, the CDR3 is TGCAGTGCTAGAGCATATAGCGGGAGGGCCTCCCTCGATGAGCAGTTCTTC. Translation gives CSARAYSGRASLDEQFF.

In DNA form, the CDR3 reads TGTGCCTGGAGTGTAACAGGGGCCCAGTTAATAGCTTTCTTT. As protein: CAWSVTGAQLIAFF. The rearrangement uses TRBV30 and TRBJ1-1; 7 bases match TRBD1. V lost 0 bases and J lost 10; bases outside the gene matches: 11. The CDR3 extends over 14 amino acids. Germline CDR1 GTSNPN, CDR2 SVGIG (reference sequence). Supplemented by reference TRBV30 and TRBJ1-1, the full variable domain reads SQTIHQWPATLVQPVGSPLSLECTVEGTSNPNLYWYRQAAGRGLQLLFYSVGIGQISSEVPQNLSASRPQDRQFILSSKKLLLSDSGFYLCAWSVTGAQLIAFFGQGTRLTVV.

The J gene is TRBJ1-2, the V gene TRBV10-2, with a weak D call TRBD1 (6 bases). Germline CDR1 is WSHSY and CDR2 is SAAADI. CDR3 size: 14 residues. V was shortened by 6 bases and J by 1 base, with 12 bases between the two germline ends. CDR3 nucleotides: TGCGCCAGCAGAGGCCAGGGGAATAACTATGGCTACACCTTC. Protein: CASRGQGNNYGYTF.

V and J are TRBV7-2 and TRBJ1-6; 11 bases line up with TRBD1. The CDR3 length is 16 residues. CDR1 is SGHTA and CDR2 is FQGNSA in the germline V gene. The V and J ends lost 7 bases and 0 bases, in that order; junction bases with no gene match: 2. In DNA form, the CDR3 reads TGTGCCAGCAACGGACAGGGGGCCTCCTATAATTCACCCCTCCACTTT. Its protein is CASNGQGASYNSPLHF. Complete variable domain (other parts from reference TRBV7-2 and TRBJ1-6): GAGVSQSPSNKVTEKGKDVELRCDPISGHTALYWYRQSLGQGLEFLIYFQGNSAPDKSGLPSDRFSAERTGGSVSTLTIQRTQQEDSAVYLCASNGQGASYNSPLHFGNGTRLTVT.

The chain carries TRBV7-9 and TRBJ2-7; D is tentatively TRBD1 or TRBD2 (5 bases each). Germline lookup yields CDR1 SEHNR and CDR2 FQNEAQ (reference sequence). Trimming removed 1 base from V and 8 bases from J, with 9 bases in between. The CDR3 totals 12 residues. This CDR3 is CASSLEQGQQYF. The CDR3 DNA sequence: TGTGCCAGCAGCTTAGAGCAGGGACAGCAGTACTTC.

The table lists this clonotype with a few counts. The rearrangement joins TRBV9 to TRBJ2-7, with a possible D match to TRBD2 (6 bases). The CDR3 loop spans 13 amino acids. V was cut by 4 bases and J by 5 bases, with 13 bases left in between. Germline V gene data show CDR1 as SGDLS and CDR2 as YYNGEE. CDR3 in amino acids: CASSLQGGDEQYF. In DNA form, the CDR3 reads TGTGCCAGCAGCCTCCAGGGCGGGGACGAGCAGTACTTC.

The rearrangement uses TRBV6-2 or TRBV6-3 and TRBJ1-1; TRBD1 might be the D (5 bases). This CDR3 contains 14 residues. Germline lookup yields CDR1 MNHEY and CDR2 SVGEGT. Trimming took 8 bases from V and 1 from J, leaving 14 bases between them. CDR3 loop: CASSRGVRNTEAFF. Here the CDR3 DNA reads TGTGCCAGCTCTCGAGGGGTTCGGAACACTGAAGCTTTCTTT.

Only a few counts were recorded for this clonotype. The genes are TRBV7-2 and TRBJ2-1; TRBD2 matches 12 bases. CDR1 is SGHTA and CDR2 is FQGNSA in the germline V gene. The V segment lost 5 bases and the J segment 9 bases; nucleotides outside the gene matches: 14. The CDR3 extends over 17 amino acids. The chain's CDR3 is CASSKTQLAGGLAEQFF. The CDR3 DNA reads as TGTGCCAGCAGCAAAACCCAACTAGCGGGGGGTTTGGCTGAGCAGTTCTTC.

The chain links TRBV6-1 to TRBJ2-7, with 7 bases lining up with TRBD1. After removal of 7 bases from V and 0 bases from J, the junction contained 3 bases not matched to a gene. The CDR3 runs to 13 residues. Germline V gene sequence: CDR1 MNHNS, CDR2 SASEGT. CDR3: CASKQGSSYEQYF. Here the CDR3 DNA reads TGTGCCAGCAAACAGGGGAGCTCCTACGAGCAGTACTTC.

This clonotype was found a few times. V is TRBV10-3 and J is TRBJ2-7, with D possibly called TRBD1 or TRBD2 (5 bases each). V lost 4 bases and J lost 2, with 9 bases in between. The CDR3 consists of 13 residues. CDR1 is ENHRY and CDR2 is SYGVKD in the germline V gene. Here the CDR3 reads CAISGDGPYEQYF. The CDR3 DNA follows: TGTGCCATCAGTGGGGACGGTCCCTACGAGCAGTACTTC.

This chain links TRBV29-1 with TRBJ1-5; D ambiguous. Per germline, CDR1 SQVTM and CDR2 ANQGSEA. CDR3 length: 12 amino acids. The V and J ends lost 5 bases and 2 bases respectively, with 7 bases between them. The CDR3 is CSVTTGNQPQHF. The CDR3 DNA reads as TGCAGCGTTACGACCGGCAATCAGCCCCAGCATTTT.

To note about this clonotype: The junction differs from germline at one of its ends, possibly a read error. The chain combines TRBV7-8 with TRBJ2-5; D possibly corresponds to TRBD2 (5 bases). The J call may be in error: the DNA end matches TRBJ2-1 better. This CDR3 spans 14 amino acids. The germline CDR1 and CDR2 sequences are SGHVS and FQNEAQ. CDR3 sequence reads: CTSSLREHQETQFF. CDR3 in DNA: TGTACCAGCAGCCTCCGGGAACACCAAGAGACCCAGTTCTTC.

This chain connects TRBV29-1 to TRBJ1-1, with TRBD1 identical over 10 bases. Germline V gene lookup returns CDR1 SQVTM and CDR2 ANQGSEA. Trimming took 7 bases from V and 7 from J; bases not matched to a gene: 6. The CDR3 totals 12 residues. The CDR3 loop is CSGGTGDIEAFF. CDR3 nucleotides: TGCAGCGGCGGGACAGGGGACATTGAAGCTTTCTTT.

The chain links TRBV7-2 to TRBJ2-1; D is perhaps TRBD1 or TRBD2 (5 bases each). Germline CDR1 reads SGHTA; CDR2 reads FQGNSA. There are 16 residues in the CDR3. Trimming stripped 0 bases from V and 3 bases from J, with 12 bases between. This CDR3 is CASSLAGTSVYNEQFF. The CDR3 region has the DNA TGTGCCAGCAGCTTAGCGGGGACGTCGGTCTACAATGAGCAGTTCTTC.